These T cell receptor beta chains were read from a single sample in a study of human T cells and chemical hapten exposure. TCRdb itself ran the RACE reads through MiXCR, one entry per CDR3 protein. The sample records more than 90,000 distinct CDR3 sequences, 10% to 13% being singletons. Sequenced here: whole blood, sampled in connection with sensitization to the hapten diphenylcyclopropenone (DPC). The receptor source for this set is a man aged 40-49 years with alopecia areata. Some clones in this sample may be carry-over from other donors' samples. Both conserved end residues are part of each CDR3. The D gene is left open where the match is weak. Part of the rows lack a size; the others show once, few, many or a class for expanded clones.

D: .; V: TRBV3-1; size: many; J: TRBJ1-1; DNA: TGTGCCAGCAGCCCACCAACAGGGCCGAACACTGAAGCTTTCTTT; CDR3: CASSPPTGPNTEAFF
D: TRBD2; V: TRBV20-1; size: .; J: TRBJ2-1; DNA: TGCAGTGCTACCCCCGTTTCTAGCGGGAGGGAACAGAAGCAGTTCTTC; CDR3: CSATPVSSGREQKQFF
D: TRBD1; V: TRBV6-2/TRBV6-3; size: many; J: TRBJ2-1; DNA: TGTGCCAGCAGCGTGGTGACAGGGAGCGATGAGCAGTTCTTC; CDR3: CASSVVTGSDEQFF
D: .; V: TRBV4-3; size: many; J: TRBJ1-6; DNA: TGCGCCAGCAGCCAAGATAGGCAGTTTTATTCACCCCTCCACTTT; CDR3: CASSQDRQFYSPLHF
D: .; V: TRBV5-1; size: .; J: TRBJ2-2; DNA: TGCGCCAGCAGGCGGGACTTGACGAACACCGGGGAGCTGTTTTTT; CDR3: CASRRDLTNTGELFF
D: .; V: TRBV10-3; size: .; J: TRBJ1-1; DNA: TGTGCCATCATACCCCATATAGATCGGAACACTGAAGCTTTCTTT; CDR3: CAIIPHIDRNTEAFF
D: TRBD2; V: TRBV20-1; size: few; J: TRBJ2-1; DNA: TGCAGTGCTTTATCCGGGACTAGCGGGGGAGACAATGAGCAGTTCTTC; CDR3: CSALSGTSGGDNEQFF
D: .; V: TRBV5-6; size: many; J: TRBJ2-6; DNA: TGTGCCAGCATTGAGTACTCTGGGGCCAACGTCCTGACTTTC; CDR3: CASIEYSGANVLTF
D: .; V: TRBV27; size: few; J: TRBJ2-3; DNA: TGTGCCAGCAGTTCGGACAGCACAGATACGCAGTATTTT; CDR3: CASSSDSTDTQYF
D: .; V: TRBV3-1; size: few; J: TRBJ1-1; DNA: TGTGCCAGCAGCCGGCCGAGTTTAGGGGTCACTGAAGCTTTCTTT; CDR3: CASSRPSLGVTEAFF
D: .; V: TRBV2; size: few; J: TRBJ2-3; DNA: TGTGCCAGCAGTGAGGGGGCATATACGCAGTATTTT; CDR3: CASSEGAYTQYF
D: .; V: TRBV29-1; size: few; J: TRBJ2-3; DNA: TGCAGCGTTACGGAGGGCAGGACAGATACGCAGTATTTT; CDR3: CSVTEGRTDTQYF
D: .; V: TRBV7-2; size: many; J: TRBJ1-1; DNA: TGTGCCAGCAGCTTAGGTTTGGGGACTGAAGCTTTCTTT; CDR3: CASSLGLGTEAFF
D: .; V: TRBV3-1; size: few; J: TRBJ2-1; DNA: TGTGCCAGCAGCCAAGATGCGGGGCCCAATGAGCAGTTCTTC; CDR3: CASSQDAGPNEQFF
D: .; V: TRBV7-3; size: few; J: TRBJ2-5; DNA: TGTGCCAGCAGCCTAGGGCCTAGCATCGAGACCCAGTACTTC; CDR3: CASSLGPSIETQYF
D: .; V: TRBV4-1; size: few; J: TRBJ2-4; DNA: TGCGCCAGCAGCCAAGGGAATACTGGGGAGGCCCAGGGCATTCAGTACTTC; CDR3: CASSQGNTGEAQGIQYF
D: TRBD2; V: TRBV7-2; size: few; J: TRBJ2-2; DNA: TGTGCCAGCAGCCGCGCACCAACTAGCGGGAGTGGTGCCGGGGAGCTGTTTTTT; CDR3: CASSRAPTSGSGAGELFF
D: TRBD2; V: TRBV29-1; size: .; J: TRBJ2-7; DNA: TGCAGCGTTGCTGGACTAGCGGGGGCATGGACCTCCTACGAGCAGTACTTC; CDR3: CSVAGLAGAWTSYEQYF
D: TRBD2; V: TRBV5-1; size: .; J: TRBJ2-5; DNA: TGCGCCAGCAGCTTGGACGGGAGGCCCCAAGAGACCCAGTACTTC; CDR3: CASSLDGRPQETQYF
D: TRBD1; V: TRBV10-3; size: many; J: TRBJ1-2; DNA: TGTGCCATCAGTGAAATTCCCCGCACAGGGGGCCGTGGCTACACCTTC; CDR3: CAISEIPRTGGRGYTF
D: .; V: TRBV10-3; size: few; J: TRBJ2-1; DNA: TGTGCCATCAGTGAGTCTCCCAATGAGCAGTTCTTC; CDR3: CAISESPNEQFF
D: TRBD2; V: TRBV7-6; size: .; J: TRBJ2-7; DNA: TGTGCCAGCAGCCAAACGGGACTAGGATACGAGCAGTACTTC; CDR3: CASSQTGLGYEQYF
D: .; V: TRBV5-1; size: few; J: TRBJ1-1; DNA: TGCGCCAGCAGCCTACAGGAGAACACTGAAGCTTTCTTT; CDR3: CASSLQENTEAFF
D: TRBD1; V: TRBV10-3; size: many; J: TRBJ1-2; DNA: TGTGCCATCAGTGAGTCAACGACAGGGACCTATGGCTACACCTTC; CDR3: CAISESTTGTYGYTF
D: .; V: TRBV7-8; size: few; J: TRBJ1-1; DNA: TGTGCCAGCAGCTTAGAGGCAGGGAACACTGAAGCTTTCTTT; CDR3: CASSLEAGNTEAFF
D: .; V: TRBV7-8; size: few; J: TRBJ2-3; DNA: TGTGCCAGCAGCTTAGAAGGGGGGGGACACCGGGCTGATACGCAGTATTTT; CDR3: CASSLEGGGHRADTQYF